This T cell receptor (beta chain) came from a study of shared clonotypes between healthy human individuals. Study-level results: Larger richness was generally estimated for naive than memory subsets. Clonotypes shared by all four donors outscored non-shared clonotypes in generation probability.

Naive CD8 cells comprised CD45RO-negative, CCR7-positively selected cells, excluding terminally differentiated effector memory CD45RA+ cells. The CDR3 runs to 14 residues. V was trimmed by 5 bases and J by 2 bases, leaving 13 bases between them. Germline CDR1 reads SNHLY; CDR2 reads FYNNEI. The method was immunoSEQ multiplex PCR; TCRdb's version includes in-frame clones alone and lacks a portion of them. The profile covers about 1,800,000 clones, with approximately 94% appearing a single time and 0.95% to 1.5% taken by the ten largest. Comments on this clone: Its antigen is not identified.

The sequenced sample consisted of naive CD8+ T cells sorted from blood. The receptor was isolated from a man aged 18 to 35 in good health. This chain connects TRBV2 to TRBJ2-7; D not certain. CDR3 bases: TGTGCCAGCAGTCTATCCCAAGAGGCCTACGAGCAGTACTTC. Translation gives CASSLSQEAYEQYF.